Listed below are T cell receptor beta chains from one sample, sequenced in a study of CD8+ T cells in alopecia areata. Assay used: immunoSEQ multiplex PCR; TCRdb lists only in-frame clones, some missing. The data hold about 110,000 clones, with around 84% observed a single time. This material consisted of CD8+ T cells sorted from blood, taken at week 24, from a patient treated with tofacitinib. These receptor sequences come from a human donor with alopecia areata. Each CDR3 is given with its conserved first and last residue. Fields, in order: CDR3 DNA, CDR3 protein, J gene, clone size, V gene, D gene. D genes are given only for firm matches. Clone size is shown for a subset of rows, as once, few, many or a class of expanded clone.

TGTGCCAGTAGTATTCTGGGGACAGGCGGCTACGAGCAGTACTTC	CASSILGTGGYEQYF	TRBJ2-7	-	TRBV19	TRBD1
TGTGCCAGCAGCTTGGGAGGGGACTCCTACGAGCAGTACTTC	CASSLGGDSYEQYF	TRBJ2-7	-	TRBV7-2	TRBD2
TGTGCCAGCAGCTTAGATATTTTTTGGAGGACTAGCGGGGGCGCAGATACGCAGTATTTT	CASSLDIFWRTSGGADTQYF	TRBJ2-3	-	TRBV11-2	TRBD2
TGCGCCAGCAGCCAAGAACAGGGGGCGCGGGTTGGCTACACCTTC	CASSQEQGARVGYTF	TRBJ1-2	-	TRBV4-3	TRBD1
TGTGCCATCAGGGACGGGGGCCAAGAGACCCAGTACTTC	CAIRDGGQETQYF	TRBJ2-5	-	TRBV10-3	-
TGTGCCAGCAGCTTAGGCCTTTTGGACTATGGCTACACCTTC	CASSLGLLDYGYTF	TRBJ1-2	-	TRBV13	-
TGCAGCGTTGAATTGCAGACCCCCTACACAGATACGCAGTATTTT	CSVELQTPYTDTQYF	TRBJ2-3	-	TRBV29-1	-
TGTGCCAGCAGCCAACCGGGGGATAATGAGCAGTTCTTC	CASSQPGDNEQFF	TRBJ2-1	once	TRBV7-9	-
TGTGCCAGTAGTATAAAAGGGTATAGTGAGCAGTTCTTC	CASSIKGYSEQFF	TRBJ2-1	-	TRBV19	-
TGCAGCACTACAGGGAACACCGGGGAGCTGTTTTTT	CSTTGNTGELFF	TRBJ2-2	-	TRBV29-1	-
TGTGCCAGTAGTCCTCGGACGGCAACCTACGAGCAGTACTTC	CASSPRTATYEQYF	TRBJ2-7	-	TRBV19	-
TGCGCCAGCAGCGACCGGGACGGTAATTCACCCCTCCACTTT	CASSDRDGNSPLHF	TRBJ1-6	-	TRBV4-1	-
TGTGCCAGCAGTTACGGGACAGGGGGTCAAGAGACCCAGTACTTC	CASSYGTGGQETQYF	TRBJ2-5	-	TRBV6-5	TRBD1
TGCGCCAGCAGCCAAGTATTCAGAAGATTTGAATCACCCCTCCACTTT	CASSQVFRRFESPLHF	TRBJ1-6	-	TRBV4-1	-
TGCGCCAGCTCAGTAGGGATGAACACTGAAGCTTTCTTT	CASSVGMNTEAFF	TRBJ1-1	-	TRBV4-3	-
TGTGCCAGCAGCCCAAGCGGGGGGCCCTCCTACAATGAGCAGTTCTTC	CASSPSGGPSYNEQFF	TRBJ2-1	-	TRBV7-9	TRBD2
TGTGCCAGTAGAATTACTTCCGGGTCTATCAATCAGCCCCAGCATTTT	CASRITSGSINQPQHF	TRBJ1-5	-	TRBV19	-
TGTGCCACCAGGACAGGGGTGGACACCGGGGAGCTGTTTTTT	CATRTGVDTGELFF	TRBJ2-2	-	TRBV15	TRBD1
TGCAGCGTTGATTATGGGGGGCCCACGAACACTGAAGCTTTCTTT	CSVDYGGPTNTEAFF	TRBJ1-1	-	TRBV29-1	-
TGTGCCAGCAGAGACACCTCTGGGGCCAACGTCCTGACTTTC	CASRDTSGANVLTF	TRBJ2-6	-	TRBV2	-
TGTGCCAGCAGCCAGTCAGGGGGGGAAGCTTTCTTT	CASSQSGGEAFF	TRBJ1-1	once	TRBV7-6	TRBD1
TGCGCCAGCAGCCAAACTGGGTGGGACACTGAAGCTTTCTTT	CASSQTGWDTEAFF	TRBJ1-1	-	TRBV4-1	-
TGTGCCAGCAGCTTAGGGGTTGCGGACATTCAGTACTTC	CASSLGVADIQYF	TRBJ2-4	few	TRBV7-8	-
TGTGCCAGTAGCCCGGGCTATGGAGCAGGGGGCGTTCGTGGCACTGAAGCTTTCTTT	CASSPGYGAGGVRGTEAFF	TRBJ1-1	-	TRBV19	TRBD1
TGTGCCAGCAGCTTAGGAGGGGACAGGGATGAGCAGTTCTTC	CASSLGGDRDEQFF	TRBJ2-1	once	TRBV13	TRBD1
TGTGCCGGACCAGACCGCGTAAACAATGAGCAGTTCTTC	CAGPDRVNNEQFF	TRBJ2-1	-	TRBV6-6	-
TGCAGCGTCCTCCTAGAAAATAGGTACGAGCAGTACTTC	CSVLLENRYEQYF	TRBJ2-7	few	TRBV29-1	-
TGTGCCAGCAGTGAACGAGGCAGAGAGAAAATGAACACTGAAGCTTTCTTT	CASSERGREKMNTEAFF	TRBJ1-1	-	TRBV25-1	-
TGCAGCGGAAGGATAGCGGCACGCCCGGCGAGTGAGCAGTTCTTC	CSGRIAARPASEQFF	TRBJ2-1	-	TRBV29-1	-
TGTGCCAGTAGAGCTCACACTGAAGCTTTCTTT	CASRAHTEAFF	TRBJ1-1	-	TRBV19	-
TGTGCCAGCAGCAGCGACAGATGGGCGCGCTATGGCTACACCTTC	CASSSDRWARYGYTF	TRBJ1-2	-	TRBV6-5	-
TGTGCCAGCAGTGAAGATAGGACAACGGCGGGCACCGGGGAGCTGTTTTTT	CASSEDRTTAGTGELFF	TRBJ2-2	-	TRBV2	-
TGTGCCAGTAGGGGACAGAACAATCAGCCCCAGCATTTT	CASRGQNNQPQHF	TRBJ1-5	-	TRBV19	TRBD1
TGTGCCAGTAGCCCGTGGGCAGACGACGACAATGAGCAGTTCTTC	CASSPWADDDNEQFF	TRBJ2-1	-	TRBV19	-
TGTGCCAGCAGTAGGGCGAGGGACACCGGGGAGCTGTTTTTT	CASSRARDTGELFF	TRBJ2-2	-	TRBV6-5	-
TGTGCCAGCAGCTTAGCTCCGGGGAAGGATGGTTATGGCTACACCTTC	CASSLAPGKDGYGYTF	TRBJ1-2	-	TRBV7-9	-
TGTGCCAGCAGCAATTACATGAACACTGAAGCTTTCTTT	CASSNYMNTEAFF	TRBJ1-1	-	TRBV5-5	-
TGTGCCAGCAGTGTAGGTCTAGCGGGGGCTAGCACAGATACGCAGTATTTT	CASSVGLAGASTDTQYF	TRBJ2-3	-	TRBV2	TRBD2
TGCGCCAGCTGGGGTACGGGAACCTACGAGCAGTACTTC	CASWGTGTYEQYF	TRBJ2-7	-	TRBV5-1	-
TGTGCCAGCAGACCAGGACGGAACACTGAAGCTTTCTTT	CASRPGRNTEAFF	TRBJ1-1	-	TRBV6-6	-
TGCAGCGTTGAAGACTGGGGGACAGGGGTTAGTGGAGATACGCAGTATTTT	CSVEDWGTGVSGDTQYF	TRBJ2-3	-	TRBV29-1	TRBD1
TGTGCCAGCAGCTTACCAGGACAGGGCGGAGGCTACACCTTC	CASSLPGQGGGYTF	TRBJ1-2	-	TRBV7-8	TRBD1
TGTGCCAGCAGTGAAACTTATACGAACACTGAAGCTTTCTTT	CASSETYTNTEAFF	TRBJ1-1	-	TRBV6-1	-
TGTGCCAGCAACCGACTAGCGGGGGACCTTAGCACAGATACGCAGTATTTT	CASNRLAGDLSTDTQYF	TRBJ2-3	-	TRBV5-6	TRBD2
TGTGCCAGCTCGAGCGCAGCCTCCTACGAGCAGTACTTC	CASSSAASYEQYF	TRBJ2-7	-	TRBV9	-
TGCAGCGTTGATTTCCAGGGAAGCTCCTACAATGAGCAGTTCTTC	CSVDFQGSSYNEQFF	TRBJ2-1	once	TRBV29-1	-
TGTGCCAGCAGCGCACTCCGGGACAGGACGGAAGAGACCCAGTACTTC	CASSALRDRTEETQYF	TRBJ2-5	-	TRBV13	TRBD1
TGTGCCAGCAGTTTAGCCAGGGCAGGTTTTAAGTTCTTC	CASSLARAGFKFF	TRBJ2-1	-	TRBV27	-
TGTGCCAGCAGGCAGGCTAGCGGGGCCTACACAGATACGCAGTATTTT	CASRQASGAYTDTQYF	TRBJ2-3	-	TRBV5-6	TRBD2
TGTGCCAGCTCACTATCAGGTCGGGCCTTAGATACGCAGTATTTT	CASSLSGRALDTQYF	TRBJ2-3	-	TRBV18	-
TGTGCCACCAGCAGAGATGTAAGTGAGCAGTTCTTC	CATSRDVSEQFF	TRBJ2-1	-	TRBV15	-
TGTGCCAGCAGTGTGGGACTGAATTACTCCTACGAGCAGTACTTC	CASSVGLNYSYEQYF	TRBJ2-7	-	TRBV27	-
TGTGCCCGGAGCCCCACCGGGTTAGAAGAGACCCAGTACTTC	CARSPTGLEETQYF	TRBJ2-5	-	TRBV30	-